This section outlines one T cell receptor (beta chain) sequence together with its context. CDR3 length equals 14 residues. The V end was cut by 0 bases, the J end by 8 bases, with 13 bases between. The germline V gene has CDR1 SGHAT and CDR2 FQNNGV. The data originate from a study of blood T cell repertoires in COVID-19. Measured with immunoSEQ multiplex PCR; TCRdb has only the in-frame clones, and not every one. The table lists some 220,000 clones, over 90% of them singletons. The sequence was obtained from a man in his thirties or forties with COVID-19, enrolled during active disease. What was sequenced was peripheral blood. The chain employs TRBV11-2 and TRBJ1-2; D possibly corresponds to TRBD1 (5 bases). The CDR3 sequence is CASSLEAGSGGYTF. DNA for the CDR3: TGTGCCAGCAGCTTAGAGGCAGGGTCAGGGGGCTACACCTTC.